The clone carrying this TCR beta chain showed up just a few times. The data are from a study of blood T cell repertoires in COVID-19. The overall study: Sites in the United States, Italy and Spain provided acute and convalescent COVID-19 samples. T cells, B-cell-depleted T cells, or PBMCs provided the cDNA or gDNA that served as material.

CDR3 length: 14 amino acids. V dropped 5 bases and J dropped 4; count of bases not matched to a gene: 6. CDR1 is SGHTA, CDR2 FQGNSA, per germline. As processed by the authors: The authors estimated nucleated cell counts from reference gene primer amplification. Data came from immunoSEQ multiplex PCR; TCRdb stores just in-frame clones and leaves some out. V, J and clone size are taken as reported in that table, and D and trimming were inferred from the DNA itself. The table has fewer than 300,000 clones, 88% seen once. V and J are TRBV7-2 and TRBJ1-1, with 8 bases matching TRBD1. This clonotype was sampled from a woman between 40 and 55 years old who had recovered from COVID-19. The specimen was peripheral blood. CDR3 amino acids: CASSLPTGATEAFF. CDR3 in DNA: TGTGCCAGCAGCCTCCCGACAGGGGCCACTGAAGCTTTCTTT.